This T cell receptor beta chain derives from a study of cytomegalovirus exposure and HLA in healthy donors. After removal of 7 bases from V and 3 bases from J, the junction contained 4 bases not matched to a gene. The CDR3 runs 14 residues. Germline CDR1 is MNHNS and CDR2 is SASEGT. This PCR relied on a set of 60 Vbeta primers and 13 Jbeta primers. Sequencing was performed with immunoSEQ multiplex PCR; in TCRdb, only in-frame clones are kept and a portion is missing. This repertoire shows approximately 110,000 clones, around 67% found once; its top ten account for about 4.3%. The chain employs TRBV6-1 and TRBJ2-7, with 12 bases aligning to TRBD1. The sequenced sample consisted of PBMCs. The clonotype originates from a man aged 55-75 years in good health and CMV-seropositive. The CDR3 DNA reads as TGTGCCAGCATGAGGGACAGGGGGCTCTACGAGCAGTACTTC. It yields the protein CASMRDRGLYEQYF.